These T cell receptor beta chains were read from a single sample in a study of T cell responses to AZD1222 COVID-19 vaccine. The protocol was immunoSEQ multiplex PCR, while the TCRdb copy is restricted to in-frame clones and leaves out a portion. The sample holds approximately 110,000 clones; about 90% are singletons and the top ten take about 10%. Sequences were derived from peripheral blood, sampled on day 0 of AZD1222 vaccination. All receptors come from an adult in good health. Both conserved end residues are part of each CDR3. Each record gives: D gene, clone size, V gene, J gene, CDR3 length, CDR3 protein, CDR3 DNA. A D gene is named only where the DNA matches it firmly. Size tells how often a clone was seen (once, few, many) or the class of an expanded clone, and some rows leave it out.

d_gene: NA
abundance: NA
v_gene: TRBV19
j_gene: TRBJ2-5
len: 12
CDR3aa: CASSMEGETQYF
CDR3nt: TGTGCCAGTAGTATGGAGGGAGAGACCCAGTACTTC

d_gene: NA
abundance: NA
v_gene: TRBV11-3
j_gene: TRBJ2-3
len: 14
CDR3aa: CASSSRGFTDTQYF
CDR3nt: TGTGCCAGCAGCTCAAGGGGGTTCACAGATACGCAGTATTTT

d_gene: TRBD1
abundance: NA
v_gene: TRBV5-8
j_gene: TRBJ2-3
len: 16
CDR3aa: CASSGGTGQITDTQYF
CDR3nt: TGTGCCAGCAGCGGGGGTACGGGACAGATCACAGATACGCAGTATTTT

d_gene: NA
abundance: NA
v_gene: TRBV5-1
j_gene: TRBJ2-7
len: 15
CDR3aa: CASSLWSGGAAEQYF
CDR3nt: TGCGCCAGCAGCTTGTGGTCTGGGGGCGCGGCCGAGCAGTACTTC

d_gene: NA
abundance: once
v_gene: TRBV6-2/TRBV6-3
j_gene: TRBJ2-5
len: 16
CDR3aa: CASSYYTIVAGQTQYF
CDR3nt: TGTGCCAGCAGTTACTATACCATCGTGGCCGGACAGACCCAGTACTTC

d_gene: NA
abundance: NA
v_gene: TRBV7-3
j_gene: TRBJ2-3
len: 15
CDR3aa: CASSSLGGSTDTQYF
CDR3nt: TGTGCCAGCAGCTCCTTAGGGGGGAGCACAGATACGCAGTATTTT

d_gene: NA
abundance: NA
v_gene: TRBV6-2/TRBV6-3
j_gene: TRBJ2-3
len: 14
CDR3aa: CASSPYRGADTQYF
CDR3nt: TGTGCCAGCAGTCCCTACCGGGGAGCAGATACGCAGTATTTT

d_gene: TRBD1
abundance: NA
v_gene: TRBV11-1
j_gene: TRBJ2-1
len: 12
CDR3aa: CASAGGYNEQFF
CDR3nt: TGTGCCAGCGCAGGGGGTTACAATGAGCAGTTCTTC

d_gene: NA
abundance: NA
v_gene: TRBV4-3
j_gene: TRBJ1-2
len: 12
CDR3aa: CASSDIYYGYTF
CDR3nt: TGCGCCAGCAGTGACATCTACTATGGCTACACCTTC

d_gene: NA
abundance: NA
v_gene: TRBV4-3
j_gene: TRBJ2-3
len: 17
CDR3aa: CASSQGAPPVSTDTQYF
CDR3nt: TGCGCCAGCAGCCAAGGGGCCCCGCCAGTTAGCACAGATACGCAGTATTTT

d_gene: TRBD1
abundance: NA
v_gene: TRBV5-1
j_gene: TRBJ1-4
len: 15
CDR3aa: CASSPTGGYNEKLFF
CDR3nt: TGCGCCAGCAGCCCAACAGGGGGATATAATGAAAAACTGTTTTTT

d_gene: NA
abundance: NA
v_gene: TRBV28
j_gene: TRBJ1-5
len: 12
CDR3aa: CASHIPNQPQHF
CDR3nt: TGTGCCAGCCATATACCTAATCAGCCCCAGCATTTT

d_gene: TRBD1
abundance: NA
v_gene: TRBV4-1
j_gene: TRBJ1-2
len: 17
CDR3aa: CASSQYGRTGGGNGYTF
CDR3nt: TGCGCCAGCAGCCAGTATGGGCGGACAGGGGGCGGAAATGGCTACACCTTC

d_gene: NA
abundance: NA
v_gene: TRBV10-3
j_gene: TRBJ1-4
len: 13
CDR3aa: CAISPYWEEKLFF
CDR3nt: TGTGCCATCAGTCCCTATTGGGAGGAAAAACTGTTTTTT

d_gene: TRBD1
abundance: NA
v_gene: TRBV5-1
j_gene: TRBJ1-6
len: 17
CDR3aa: CASSLAGTGVYNSPLHF
CDR3nt: TGCGCCAGCAGCTTGGCCGGGACAGGTGTTTATAATTCACCCCTCCACTTT

d_gene: NA
abundance: NA
v_gene: TRBV28
j_gene: TRBJ2-7
len: 15
CDR3aa: CASSPGSLAPYEQYF
CDR3nt: TGTGCCAGCAGTCCTGGGTCCCTAGCCCCCTACGAGCAGTACTTC

d_gene: NA
abundance: NA
v_gene: TRBV29-1
j_gene: TRBJ2-7
len: 13
CDR3aa: CSVVSAPSYEQYF
CDR3nt: TGCAGCGTTGTATCAGCTCCGTCTTACGAGCAGTACTTC

d_gene: NA
abundance: NA
v_gene: TRBV5-1
j_gene: TRBJ2-7
len: 14
CDR3aa: CASSLNGYSYEQYF
CDR3nt: TGCGCCAGCAGCTTGAACGGATACTCCTACGAGCAGTACTTC

d_gene: NA
abundance: NA
v_gene: TRBV7-2
j_gene: TRBJ2-7
len: 11
CDR3aa: CASSGYYEQYF
CDR3nt: TGTGCCAGCAGCGGGTACTACGAGCAGTACTTC

d_gene: TRBD2
abundance: NA
v_gene: TRBV10-1
j_gene: TRBJ2-3
len: 15
CDR3aa: CASSPGGGGTDTQYF
CDR3nt: TGCGCCAGCTCACCGGGGGGAGGGGGCACAGATACGCAGTATTTT

d_gene: NA
abundance: NA
v_gene: TRBV5-5
j_gene: TRBJ1-2
len: 15
CDR3aa: CASSLTRGFNYGYTF
CDR3nt: TGTGCCAGCAGCCTTACGAGGGGATTTAACTATGGCTACACCTTC

d_gene: TRBD1
abundance: NA
v_gene: TRBV5-1
j_gene: TRBJ1-4
len: 16
CDR3aa: CASSPANRGPNEKLFF
CDR3nt: TGCGCCAGCAGCCCGGCTAACAGGGGGCCTAATGAAAAACTGTTTTTT

d_gene: NA
abundance: once
v_gene: TRBV3-1/TRBV3-2
j_gene: TRBJ2-7
len: 12
CDR3aa: CASSQVGDEQYF
CDR3nt: TGTGCCAGCAGCCAAGTAGGGGACGAGCAGTACTTC

d_gene: NA
abundance: NA
v_gene: TRBV5-4
j_gene: TRBJ1-1
len: 14
CDR3aa: CASSPQQGLDEAFF
CDR3nt: TGTGCCAGCAGCCCCCAGCAGGGATTGGATGAAGCTTTCTTT

d_gene: NA
abundance: NA
v_gene: TRBV11-3
j_gene: TRBJ2-3
len: 12
CDR3aa: CASSSMEDTQYF
CDR3nt: TGTGCCAGCAGCTCAATGGAGGATACGCAGTATTTT

d_gene: NA
abundance: once
v_gene: TRBV2
j_gene: TRBJ1-5
len: 14
CDR3aa: CASSEQGLNQPQHF
CDR3nt: TGTGCCAGCAGTGAACAGGGACTCAATCAGCCCCAGCATTTT

d_gene: NA
abundance: NA
v_gene: TRBV11-3
j_gene: TRBJ1-1
len: 20
CDR3aa: CASSLSVGRFAASMNTEAFF
CDR3nt: TGTGCCAGCAGCTTATCGGTGGGGCGCTTTGCGGCTTCCATGAACACTGAAGCTTTCTTT

d_gene: NA
abundance: once
v_gene: TRBV29-1
j_gene: TRBJ2-2
len: 13
CDR3aa: CSVRLSGIGELFF
CDR3nt: TGCAGCGTTCGGTTAAGTGGAATCGGGGAGCTGTTTTTT

d_gene: TRBD2
abundance: once
v_gene: TRBV11-2
j_gene: TRBJ2-1
len: 18
CDR3aa: CASSLGWATSGAYNEQFF
CDR3nt: TGTGCCAGCAGCTTAGGGTGGGCAACTAGCGGGGCCTACAATGAGCAGTTCTTC

d_gene: TRBD2
abundance: NA
v_gene: TRBV10-1
j_gene: TRBJ2-7
len: 14
CDR3aa: CASSESVASGRQYF
CDR3nt: TGCGCCAGCAGTGAGTCCGTCGCTAGCGGGAGACAGTACTTC

d_gene: NA
abundance: NA
v_gene: TRBV7-3
j_gene: TRBJ2-1
len: 16
CDR3aa: CASSPRRGGSYNEQFF
CDR3nt: TGTGCCAGCAGCCCACGACGAGGGGGTTCCTACAATGAGCAGTTCTTC

d_gene: TRBD2
abundance: NA
v_gene: TRBV13
j_gene: TRBJ2-7
len: 15
CDR3aa: CASSFSGGFSYEQYF
CDR3nt: TGTGCCAGCAGCTTTAGCGGGGGGTTCTCCTACGAGCAGTACTTC

d_gene: NA
abundance: NA
v_gene: TRBV30
j_gene: TRBJ1-5
len: 14
CDR3aa: CAWSLGNWGQPQHF
CDR3nt: TGTGCCTGGAGTCTAGGGAACTGGGGTCAGCCCCAGCATTTT

d_gene: NA
abundance: NA
v_gene: TRBV28
j_gene: TRBJ2-3
len: 14
CDR3aa: CASSQMPDTDTQYF
CDR3nt: TGTGCCAGCAGCCAGATGCCCGACACAGATACGCAGTATTTT